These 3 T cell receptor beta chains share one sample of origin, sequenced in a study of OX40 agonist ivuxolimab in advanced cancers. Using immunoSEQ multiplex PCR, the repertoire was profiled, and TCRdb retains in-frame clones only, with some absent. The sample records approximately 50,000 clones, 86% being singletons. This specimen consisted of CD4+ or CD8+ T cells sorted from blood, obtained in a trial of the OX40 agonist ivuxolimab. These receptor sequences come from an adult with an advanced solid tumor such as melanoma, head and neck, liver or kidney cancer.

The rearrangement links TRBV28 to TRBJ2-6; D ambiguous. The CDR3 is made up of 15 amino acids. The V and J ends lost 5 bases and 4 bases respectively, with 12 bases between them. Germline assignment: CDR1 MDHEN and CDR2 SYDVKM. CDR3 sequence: CASSALMGGANVLTF. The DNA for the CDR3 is TGTGCCAGCAGTGCCCTGATGGGCGGGGCCAACGTCCTGACTTTC.

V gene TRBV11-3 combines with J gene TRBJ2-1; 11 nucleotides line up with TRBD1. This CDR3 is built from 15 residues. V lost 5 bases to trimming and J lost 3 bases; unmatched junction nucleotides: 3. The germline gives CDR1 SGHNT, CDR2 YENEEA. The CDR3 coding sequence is TGTGCCAGCAGCGCCGGGACAGGGGGCTACAATGAGCAGTTCTTC. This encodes CASSAGTGGYNEQFF.

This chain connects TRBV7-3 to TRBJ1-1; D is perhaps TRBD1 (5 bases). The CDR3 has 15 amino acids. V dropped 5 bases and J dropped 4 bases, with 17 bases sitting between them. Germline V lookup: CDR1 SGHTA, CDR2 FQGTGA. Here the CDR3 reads CASSQTPDGATEAFF. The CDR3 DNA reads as TGTGCCAGCAGCCAAACGCCGGATGGGGCCACTGAAGCTTTCTTT. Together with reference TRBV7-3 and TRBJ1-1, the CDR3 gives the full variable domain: GAGVSQTPSNKVTEKGKYVELRCDPISGHTALYWYRQSLGQGPEFLIYFQGTGAADDSGLPNDRFFAVRPEGSVSTLKIQRTERGDSAVYLCASSQTPDGATEAFFGQGTRLTVV.